This TCR beta chain derives from a study of TIL therapy for anti-PD-1-resistant metastatic lung cancer. Study-wide context: Median tumor PD-L1 proportion score was about 6.6%.

As concerns this clone: Its target is not known.

The germline CDR1 and CDR2 sequences are LNHDA and SQIVND (reference sequence). Trimming removed 3 bases at V and 9 bases at J, with 18 bases between. This CDR3 is 16 amino acids long. Study outcomes and limitations: TIL cultures after expansion showed higher clonality and lower diversity than baseline tumor (median about 5.6% vs 31%).

The libraries were made with immunoSEQ v3. Repertoires were generated with immunoSEQ multiplex PCR, while TCRdb's copy carries only in-frame clones and drops some. Among tens of thousands of clones, just over 70% were seen once, and the ten largest hold approximately 5.6%. Time point noted: pre-treatment sample, taken before nivolumab and TIL therapy. The tumor samples were excised metastases, mostly pleural nodules or supraclavicular lymph nodes. Tumors were harvested before any PD-1/PD-L1 blockade. The chain couples TRBV19 to TRBJ1-6; maybe TRBD1 (6 bases). This receptor was taken from a person between 25 and 80 years old with non-small cell lung cancer. Material: tumor tissue, obtained at baseline. The CDR3 loop is CASSIGPGGTSSPLHF. The CDR3 DNA is TGTGCCAGTAGTATTGGACCCGGGGGGACAAGTTCACCCCTCCACTTT.